This T cell receptor (beta chain) originates from a study of HIV-infected patients and healthy controls. About 500 ng RNA was reverse transcribed with alpha and beta constant-region primers. Separate chain-specific third strand synthesis with multiplexing indices produced the alpha and beta libraries. Each CDR3 protein is one row after TCRdb ran MiXCR on the 5' RACE reads. The table includes roughly 25,000 distinct CDR3 sequences, approximately 7.7% detected once. All unsorted peripheral T cells were captured because whole blood was used without fractionation. Trimming left V 2 bases short and J 1 base short, with 8 bases between. The CDR3 consists of 14 residues. This clonotype was observed at least ten times.

The receptor's source is an adult in good health. The gene calls are TRBV12-3 or TRBV12-4 and TRBJ1-1; no definite D call. Sequenced sample: blood. The chain's CDR3 is CASSLQAGNTEAFF. DNA of the CDR3: TGTGCCAGCAGTTTACAGGCAGGGAACACTGAAGCTTTCTTT.